This T cell receptor (beta chain) was found in a study of beta chain features in type 1 diabetes listed by TCRdb under 2018. Study-wide context: No differences in mean age, gender distribution, total cell number or subset yield were found between patients and healthy donors. A total of some 110 million sorted cells were examined across all samples, and the number of cells per subset was strongly correlated with RNA yield. In the study, TCRB repertoires of sorted circulating CD4+ T cell subsets from recently diagnosed type 1 diabetes patients were compared with those of matched healthy donors. Regulatory and stem cell-like memory subsets were isolated from only 8 patients and roughly eight healthy donors, whereas naive and central memory subsets came from all 30 or so donors.

The CDR3 measures 16 amino acids from cysteine to phenylalanine. The kept DNA is CDR3 alone, 48 bases in frame from the first base. CDR1 and CDR2, per the germline V gene, are MNHEY and SVGAGI. V ends up 0 bases short and J 1 base short, with an unmatched junction base count of 5. Results the study describes overall, beyond this receptor: Because the HLA sub-analyses included only small numbers of individuals, any influence of HLA type on TCRB rearrangement was left unresolved. Naive, central memory and regulatory TCRB repertoires appeared to be more similar among patients than among healthy donors. Because cDNA was sequenced instead of genomic DNA, activated cells with high expression could be over-represented, although the groups did not differ in activation or CD3 levels. In all four CD4+ subsets, TCRB CDR3 length was moderately but significantly shorter in type 1 diabetes patients. At VDJ recombination sites, type 1 diabetes patients had fewer insertions and more deleted nucleotides, which implies abnormalities in thymic rearrangement. PCR may preferentially amplify shorter templates, but because patient and control samples were amplified and corrected together, any resulting skew would affect both groups equally.

From each donor, a single peripheral blood sample of 95 to 150 mL on average was drawn into heparinised tubes. A BD FACSAria II was used to sort naive, central memory, regulatory and stem cell-like memory CD4+ T cells with a panel that included CD45RO, CCR7, CD25, CD127, CD95 and CD27. All sorted populations exceeded 95% purity. PBMCs were isolated immediately by Lymphoprep density gradient centrifugation and stained directly without culture. So that batch effects would be minimized, each experiment stained and sorted samples in pairs, pairing one healthy donor with one patient. This clone was observed a few times. Its antigen remains unidentified. No base quality values were provided; no much bigger clone lies one nucleotide off. All of the isolated RNA was reverse transcribed with the High Capacity cDNA Reverse Transcription Kit, so expressed TCRB transcripts were sequenced. Naive, central memory and regulatory T cell samples underwent deep immunoSEQ sequencing, averaging roughly 3.3 million total reads per sample. Sorted cells were lysed in RLT buffer and RNA was extracted with DNase-treated RNeasy Micro or Mini kits, depending on cell number. To prevent cross-contamination, each cell subset was processed individually, whereas patient and healthy donor samples were processed jointly. The immunoSEQ multiplex PCR was used to amplify TCRB sequences from cDNA, yielding 87-bp fragments that span the CDR3 region. Sequencing of the amplicons was performed on the Illumina HiSeq platform. The paper's processing steps were these. PCR bias was computationally corrected using synthetic template baselines, reads within Hamming distance 2 were collapsed, and singletons that could not be merged were discarded. Reads were aligned to IMGT to assign V, D and J genes, CDR3 length, and insertions or deletions at six rearrangement sites. Within each subset, clonotype counts were normalized to the number of sorted cells before true diversity and Gini coefficients were calculated with the tcR R package. The overlap coefficient, calculated on TCRB nucleotide sequences, was used to quantify repertoire sharing. Out-of-frame TCRB sequences from naive cells were analyzed to stand in for the pre-selection repertoire. TCRdb limited this immuneACCESS table to in-frame rearrangements with V and J called. A share of clones is missing; checked studies link under half to unresolved V genes, and the rest is unexplained. D and trimming come from the DNA, and the V and J calls and clone size come from that table. The sample profile shows 680,000 or so clones; around 15% of them were found once. The ten largest account for about 0.097% of the sample.

Sequencing input: naive CD4+ T cells from blood. In the paper's terms, the cell subset or site label means: true naive CD4+ T cells. In this chain, TRBV6-5 is recombined with TRBJ1-1, and TRBD1 aligns with 7 junction nucleotides. This sequence originates from a man younger than 35 in good health. The CDR3 protein sequence reads: CASSYSQGLGNTEAFF. At the DNA level, the sequence is TGTGCCAGCAGTTACTCACAGGGGCTGGGGAACACTGAAGCTTTCTTT.